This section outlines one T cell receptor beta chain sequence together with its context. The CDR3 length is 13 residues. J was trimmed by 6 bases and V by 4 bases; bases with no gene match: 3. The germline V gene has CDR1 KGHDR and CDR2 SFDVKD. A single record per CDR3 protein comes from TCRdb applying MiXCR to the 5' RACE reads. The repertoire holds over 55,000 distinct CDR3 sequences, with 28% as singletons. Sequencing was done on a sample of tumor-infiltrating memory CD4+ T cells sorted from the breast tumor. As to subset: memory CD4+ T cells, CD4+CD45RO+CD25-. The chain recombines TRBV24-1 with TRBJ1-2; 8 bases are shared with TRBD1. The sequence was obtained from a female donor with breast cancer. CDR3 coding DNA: TGTGCCACCAGTGACCTGGGACAGGATGGCTACACCTTC. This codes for CATSDLGQDGYTF.